Below, 30 T cell receptor beta chains from the same sample are listed, as sequenced in a study of T cells after yellow fever vaccination. TCRdb called the 5' RACE reads again in MiXCR, with one record for every CDR3 protein. The sample has fewer than 450,000 distinct CDR3 sequences; 7% to 10% are singletons. The sequencing here drew on PBMCs, taken around 45 days after the first yellow fever vaccination. The receptors derive from a young man who received the YFV17D yellow fever vaccine.

This clonotype has a handful of counts. V usage is TRBV4-3 and J usage is TRBJ1-2; D is undetermined. CDR3 length equals 16 residues. The V end was cut by 0 bases, the J end by 0 bases, with 11 bases between. Germline-derived CDR1 and CDR2 are LGHNA and YSLEER. The CDR3 region has the DNA TGCGCCAGCAGCCAAGATCCGGCAAATGCTAACTATGGCTACACCTTC. It translates to CASSQDPANANYGYTF.

This clonotype was found a few times. The chain uses TRBV7-2 and TRBJ1-4, with TRBD1 matching over 7 bases. The trim removed 5 bases at V and 8 bases at J, leaving 8 bases unmatched. Germline V lookup: CDR1 SGHTA, CDR2 FQGNSA. This CDR3 region has 14 residues. The CDR3 sequence is CASSKIQGREKLFF. The CDR3 coding sequence is TGTGCCAGCAGCAAGATACAGGGGCGGGAAAAACTGTTTTTT.

The chain employs TRBV5-4 and TRBJ2-1, with D tentatively TRBD2 (6 bases). The CDR3 totals 15 residues. Germline V gene lookup returns CDR1 SGHNT and CDR2 YYREEE (reference sequence). Trimming stripped 4 bases from V and 3 bases from J, with 14 bases between. The CDR3 DNA sequence: TGTGCCAGCAGCCTCCTTAATAGCGGCTACAATGAGCAGTTCTTC. Translated: CASSLLNSGYNEQFF.

This clonotype has more than one count but fewer than ten. The rearrangement uses TRBV10-3 and TRBJ1-1; 11 bases line up with TRBD1. With V trimmed by 6 bases and J by 6 bases, 3 bases remained unmatched. Germline V gene sequence: CDR1 ENHRY, CDR2 SYGVKD. There are 13 residues in the CDR3. The CDR3 region has the DNA TGTGCCATCAGAGGACAGGGGGCCTCTGAAGCTTTCTTT. Its translation is CAIRGQGASEAFF.

This chain uses TRBV29-1 with TRBJ2-5, with 7 nucleotides matching TRBD1. Germline V CDR1 and CDR2: SQVTM, ANQGSEA. V trimming: 7 bases; J trimming: 3 bases; junction bases outside the gene matches: 11. The CDR3 extends over 14 amino acids. CDR3 amino acids: CSGRGWDSEETQYF. Here the CDR3 DNA reads TGCAGCGGTCGTGGGTGGGACAGTGAAGAGACCCAGTACTTC.

The chain links TRBV5-8 to TRBJ2-2; 12 bases align to TRBD2. Germline V lookup: CDR1 SGHTS, CDR2 YDEGEE. The CDR3 runs 17 residues. V was clipped by 4 bases and J by 4 bases; unmatched bases: 8. CDR3 loop: CASSRTLAGGTTGELFF. The CDR3 bases are TGTGCCAGCAGCCGAACCCTAGCGGGGGGGACCACCGGGGAGCTGTTTTTT.

This clonotype was detected only a few times. The chain links TRBV7-2 to TRBJ1-5; no firm D call. The CDR3 has 14 residues. Trimming stripped 7 bases from V and 0 bases from J, with 10 bases between. The germline V gene has CDR1 SGHTA and CDR2 FQGNSA. CDR3 amino acids: CASISENSNQPQHF. The DNA for the CDR3 is TGTGCCAGCATTTCTGAGAATAGCAATCAGCCCCAGCATTTT.

This clonotype was observed a handful of times. CDR3 bases: TGTGCCACCAGCAGTGTTCGGGCCGATATCCTCAACGAGCAGTACGTC. Amino acid sequence: CATSSVRADILNEQYV. This chain links TRBV15 with TRBJ2-7; no clear D. CDR3 length: 16 residues. Per germline, CDR1 LNHNV and CDR2 YYDKDF (reference sequence). V lost 3 bases, J lost 5 bases, and 20 bases lay in between.

This clonotype turned up a few times. The DNA for the CDR3 is TGTGCCAGTAGTATGGATGACACTGAAGCTTTCTTT. Its translation: CASSMDDTEAFF. This chain uses TRBV19 with TRBJ1-1; D is undetermined. Germline V lookup: CDR1 LNHDA, CDR2 SQIVND (reference sequence). V lost 3 bases and J 3 bases, leaving 5 bases between the germline ends. The CDR3 spans 12 residues.

This clonotype has a count of ten or more. The germline gene is not matched at one end of the junction; a read error may be the cause. The gene calls are TRBV20-1 and TRBJ2-3, with D possibly TRBD2 on 5 matching bases. The CDR3 is made up of 12 amino acids. CDR1 and CDR2 (germline): DFQATT, SNEGSKA (reference sequence). The CDR3 reads CSARDGPETNFF. The CDR3 DNA is TGCAGTGCTAGAGATGGGCCAGAGACTAACTTTTTT.

The chain recombines TRBV6-5 with TRBJ2-3; 10 positions agree with TRBD2. Germline loops: CDR1 MNHEY, CDR2 SVGAGI. V was clipped by 2 bases and J by 6 bases; unmatched bases: 5. The CDR3 is 15 residues long. In DNA form, the CDR3 reads TGTGCCAGCAGTTACGAAGCGGGGGGGCCGGATACGCAGTATTTT. This sequence encodes CASSYEAGGPDTQYF.

This clonotype was picked up many times. The chain is built from TRBV5-1 and TRBJ1-2; a weak D match, TRBD1 (5 bases). The V end lost 4 bases, the J end lost 2 bases, and 21 bases lay between the germline ends. The CDR3 sequence is 17 residues long. Looked up from germline, CDR1 is SGHRS and CDR2 is YFSETQ. DNA of the CDR3: TGCGCCAGCAGCCGAGGGGAAGGTGGGAGGCAGAACTATGGCTACACCTTC. Its protein is CASSRGEGGRQNYGYTF.

This clonotype was seen more than once but under ten times. The J gene is TRBJ1-2, the V gene TRBV7-2; 10 bases are a match to TRBD1. The CDR3 runs 15 residues. Germline CDR1 reads SGHTA; CDR2 reads FQGNSA. J gave up 4 bases and V 5 bases, and 7 bases lay outside the gene matches. The CDR3 reads CASSTTGDRGYGYTF. The CDR3 region has the DNA TGTGCCAGCAGCACCACCGGGGACAGGGGCTATGGCTACACCTTC. The full variable domain, in which reference TRBV7-2 and TRBJ1-2 provide the parts outside the CDR3, is GAGVSQSPSNKVTEKGKDVELRCDPISGHTALYWYRQSLGQGLEFLIYFQGNSAPDKSGLPSDRFSAERTGGSVSTLTIQRTQQEDSAVYLCASSTTGDRGYGYTFGSGTRLTVV.

This clonotype was seen more than once but under ten times. This rearrangement joins TRBV7-3 to TRBJ2-3; TRBD2 aligns across 13 bases. CDR1 is SGHTA, CDR2 FQGTGA, per germline. The V gene end was trimmed by 5 bases and the J gene end by 2 bases; junction bases not matched to a gene: 4. This CDR3 has 16 amino acids. CDR3 in DNA: TGTGCCAGCAGCAAACTAGCGGGGGGGCCCACAGATACGCAGTATTTT. It translates to CASSKLAGGPTDTQYF.

The chain joins TRBV11-2 to TRBJ2-5, with 10 bases fitting TRBD2. Germline V lookup: CDR1 SGHAT, CDR2 FQNNGV. V was clipped by 1 base and J by 5 bases; unmatched bases: 7. The CDR3 sequence is 16 residues long. CDR3 loop: CASSLGVSGGRETQYF. The CDR3 coding sequence is TGTGCCAGCAGCTTAGGGGTTAGCGGGGGGCGGGAGACCCAGTACTTC.

This clonotype was recorded a few times. V is TRBV7-2 and J is TRBJ2-1; D unresolved. V lost 1 base to trimming and J lost 0 bases, with 7 bases between them. The germline V gene encodes CDR1 SGHTA and CDR2 FQGNSA. The CDR3 length is 15 residues. CDR3 amino acids: CASSLELGSYNEQFF. CDR3 DNA sequence: TGTGCCAGCAGCTTAGAGCTAGGCTCCTACAATGAGCAGTTCTTC.

In its sample, this clonotype was seen a few times. The chain joins TRBV28 to TRBJ2-2; 12 bases are a match to TRBD2. The CDR3 sequence is 17 residues long. The germline V gene encodes CDR1 MDHEN and CDR2 SYDVKM. V shed 5 bases and J 4 bases; nucleotides not matched to a gene: 8. Here the CDR3 reads CASSIGLAGSLTGELFF. The CDR3 DNA reads as TGTGCCAGCAGTATCGGACTAGCGGGGAGTCTCACCGGGGAGCTGTTTTTT.

The rearrangement joins TRBV12-3 or TRBV12-4 to TRBJ1-4, with TRBD1 matching over 9 bases. Losses at the gene ends were 5 bases for V and 0 bases for J; bases not matched to a gene: 4. This CDR3 comprises 16 residues. The DNA of the CDR3 is TGTGCCAGCAGTACCAGACAGGGGGCAACTAATGAAAAACTGTTTTTT. It encodes CASSTRQGATNEKLFF.

This clonotype was picked up a small number of times. The chain is built from TRBV7-9 and TRBJ1-5; no firm D call. V was shortened by 4 bases and J by 1 base, with 8 bases between the two germline ends. This CDR3 comprises 14 residues. Germline V gives CDR1 SEHNR, CDR2 FQNEAQ (reference sequence). Here the CDR3 DNA reads TGTGCCAGCAGCTCATATTCGAGCAATCAGCCCCAGCATTTT. Residues: CASSSYSSNQPQHF.

There are a few counts of this clonotype. This sequence joins TRBV20-1 and TRBJ2-7; the D gene is possibly TRBD1 (5 bases). Germline V lookup: CDR1 DFQATT, CDR2 SNEGSKA (reference sequence). Trimming pared 3 bases from V and 6 bases from J, leaving 21 bases between. This CDR3 is built from 15 residues. CDR3 residues: CSASDPNGAGPEQYF. CDR3 coding DNA: TGCAGTGCTAGCGACCCGAATGGGGCAGGGCCCGAGCAGTACTTC.

This clonotype was observed a few times. The chain is built from TRBV7-9 and TRBJ2-2; D assignment may be TRBD1 or TRBD2 (6 bases each). CDR3 length: 16 residues. Germline values: CDR1 SEHNR, CDR2 FQNEAQ (reference sequence). V lost 2 bases, J lost 3 bases, and 13 bases lay in between. The CDR3, as DNA: TGTGCCAGCAGCTTAAACCCGGGGGCATACACCGGGGAGCTGTTTTTT. Its protein is CASSLNPGAYTGELFF.

The V and J genes are TRBV4-3 and TRBJ2-1, with D maybe TRBD1 (6 bases). V was cut by 1 base and J by 4 bases, with 14 bases left in between. CDR1 and CDR2 from the germline V gene are LGHNA and YSLEER. The CDR3 covers 16 residues. CDR3 region: CASSQAKGRGYNEQFF. For the CDR3, the DNA is TGCGCCAGCAGCCAAGCAAAGGGCAGGGGATACAATGAGCAGTTCTTC.

This clonotype was found a few times. The chain links TRBV20-1 to TRBJ2-1; D gene ambiguous. The germline CDR1 and CDR2 sequences are DFQATT and SNEGSKA (reference sequence). V was shortened by 8 bases and J by 4 bases, with 12 bases between the two germline ends. The CDR3 spans 12 residues. CDR3 nucleotide sequence: TGCAGTTGGGGAAAGGAATACAATGAGCAGTTCTTC. The encoded protein is CSWGKEYNEQFF.

There are a few counts of this clonotype. J is TRBJ2-3 and V is TRBV5-1, with D tentatively TRBD2 (6 bases). This CDR3 has 15 amino acids. CDR1 and CDR2 from the germline V gene are SGHRS and YFSETQ. V lost 2 bases to trimming and J lost 0 bases, with 10 bases between them. For the CDR3, the DNA is TGCGCCAGCAGCTTATCTGCGGGGAGCACAGATACGCAGTATTTT. Protein product: CASSLSAGSTDTQYF.

CDR3 loop: CASSFRTGVDQPQHF. The DNA of the CDR3 is TGTGCCAGCAGCTTTAGGACAGGAGTCGATCAGCCCCAGCATTTT. The chain employs TRBV7-2 and TRBJ1-5; 7 nucleotides agree with TRBD1. The CDR3 is made up of 15 amino acids. V dropped 3 bases and J dropped 5; count of bases not matched to a gene: 7. Germline lookup yields CDR1 SGHTA and CDR2 FQGNSA.

The rearrangement uses TRBV20-1 and TRBJ2-5; 9 bases are a match to TRBD1. This CDR3 spans 14 amino acids. Per the germline V gene, CDR1 is DFQATT and CDR2 is SNEGSKA (reference sequence). Trimming at V came to 1 base and at J to 4 bases, leaving 4 bases not matched to a gene. DNA of the CDR3: TGCAGTGCTAGAGGGGACAGGGCTCCAGAGACCCAGTACTTC. It translates to CSARGDRAPETQYF.

This clonotype was found many times. V and J are TRBV5-1 and TRBJ2-7; 7 bases are shared with TRBD1. CDR1 and CDR2 (germline): SGHRS, YFSETQ. The V segment lost 4 bases and the J segment 2 bases; nucleotides outside the gene matches: 9. This CDR3 comprises 15 residues. CDR3 residues: CASSPGTELTYEQYF. In DNA form, the CDR3 reads TGCGCCAGCAGCCCAGGGACAGAACTAACCTACGAGCAGTACTTC.

This clonotype was counted between two and nine times. The chain employs TRBV24-1 and TRBJ1-1; D not certain. CDR3 length: 13 amino acids. Per germline, CDR1 KGHDR and CDR2 SFDVKD. Between the trimmed V and J ends, which lost 2 bases and 2 bases, there was a span of 5 bases. The CDR3 DNA sequence: TGTGCCACCAGTGATTCGTTAAACACTGAAGCTTTCTTT. Translating it yields CATSDSLNTEAFF.

This clonotype was counted only a few times. The chain employs TRBV5-6 and TRBJ2-5, with D possibly being TRBD2 (5 bases). This CDR3 spans 14 amino acids. The V gene lost 3 bases and the J gene lost 1 base, with 10 bases spanning the gap. CDR1 and CDR2 from the germline V gene are SGHDT and YYEEEE. In DNA, the CDR3 is TGTGCCAGCAGCTCCGGACTCATCCAAGAGACCCAGTACTTC. It codes for CASSSGLIQETQYF.

This clonotype was counted only a few times. The chain links TRBV12-3 or TRBV12-4 to TRBJ2-2; TRBD2 matches 8 bases. The CDR3 covers 16 residues. V was pared by 5 bases and J by 2 bases, with 7 bases of the junction left unmatched. CDR3 protein: CASSPFAGGNTGELFF. The DNA for the CDR3 is TGTGCCAGCAGTCCCTTTGCGGGGGGAAACACCGGGGAGCTGTTTTTT.